The rows below give T cell receptor beta chains drawn from one sample of a study of T cells after yellow fever vaccination. TCRdb itself ran the 5' RACE reads through MiXCR, one entry per CDR3 protein. The sample lists a few hundred thousand distinct CDR3 sequences, about 9.9% seen once, with less than 20% in the top ten. The sample consisted of PBMCs, taken on the day of the first yellow fever vaccination. Source of these receptors: a man aged 18 to 35 who received the YFV17D yellow fever vaccine. Both conserved end residues are trimmed from each CDR3.

J gene | V gene | CDR3 length | CDR3 protein
TRBJ1-5 | TRBV7-9 | 13 | ASSLGQPNNQPQH
TRBJ1-1 | TRBV12-3/TRBV12-4 | 13 | ASSRDSLLNTEAF
TRBJ2-3 | TRBV7-9 | 12 | ASSLGLDPDTQY
TRBJ2-7 | TRBV12-3/TRBV12-4 | 15 | ASSSLLGGGHRDEQY
TRBJ2-5 | TRBV7-3 | 11 | ASSTTRGETQY
TRBJ2-1 | TRBV7-3 | 12 | ASSPGTAYNEQF
TRBJ2-7 | TRBV20-1 | 12 | SAPKIGGVYEQY
TRBJ2-2 | TRBV5-8 | 13 | ASSRTGYYTGELF
TRBJ1-3 | TRBV6-5 | 13 | ASSYSMGSGNTIY
TRBJ2-5 | TRBV5-1 | 13 | ASSVRAGEQETQY
TRBJ1-1 | TRBV5-1 | 11 | ASSLGTGSEAF
TRBJ2-2 | TRBV5-5 | 13 | ASSRSGGAAGELF
TRBJ1-4 | TRBV3-1 | 11 | ASSQDPPEKLF
TRBJ1-3 | TRBV28 | 9 | ASSSGNTIY
TRBJ1-6 | TRBV19 | 12 | ASSIFGQESPLH
TRBJ2-5 | TRBV12-3/TRBV12-4 | 16 | AFSLARPGLAGWETQY
TRBJ1-1 | TRBV4-1 | 12 | ASSQLGLGTEAF
TRBJ1-1 | TRBV12-3/TRBV12-4 | 11 | ASRDTGSTEAF
TRBJ1-4 | TRBV18 | 11 | ASSPDRAEKLF
TRBJ1-2 | TRBV14 | 14 | ASSQVGLRDRRGYT
TRBJ2-7 | TRBV7-2 | 14 | ASSLVSHVEQGEQY
TRBJ1-1 | TRBV10-3 | 14 | AISPGPGRQNTEAF
TRBJ2-3 | TRBV29-1 | 17 | SVEVRELRRQQVTDTQY
TRBJ2-1 | TRBV9 | 13 | ASSVGRGTVGEQF
TRBJ1-2 | TRBV25-1 | 11 | ASSDGGGDGYT
TRBJ2-5 | TRBV6-1 | 14 | ASSETHFRYQETQY
TRBJ2-1 | TRBV18 | 11 | ASSPPGRDEQF
TRBJ2-5 | TRBV12-3/TRBV12-4 | 15 | ASSLLGRGQKWETQY
TRBJ1-6 | TRBV5-8 | 15 | ASSLATGEPYNSPLH